This TCR beta chain stems from a study of human thymus T cells. An approximately 0.45-1 mL peripheral blood aliquot was taken intraoperatively from four of eight donors. The data were produced by immunoSEQ multiplex PCR, yet TCRdb's version contains in-frame clones alone and is incomplete. The table lists 40,000 to 45,000 clones, 85% to 95% of them singletons. The CDR3 has 14 amino acids. Per germline, CDR1 LNHNV and CDR2 YYDKDF (reference sequence). V was trimmed by 3 bases and J by 5 bases, leaving 13 bases between them. V and J are TRBV15 and TRBJ2-5; D unclear. The receptor comes from a boy in the first two years of life with a congenital heart defect but otherwise immunologically healthy. Sequenced input: blood. Written as DNA, the CDR3 is TGTGCCACCAGCAGCTTTCCTAGTCGCGAGACCCAGTACTTC. Protein: CATSSFPSRETQYF.